These 5 T cell receptor beta chains were sequenced from one sample in a study of blood T cells in healthy people across ages. For the second PCR, which ran for about 6 to 11 cycles, a sample-barcoded 5' primer and a J-beta primer mix were used. TCRdb fed the 5' RACE reads into MiXCR, producing one record per CDR3 protein. The data hold around 870,000 distinct CDR3 sequences, with around 30% observed a single time. Sequencing input: blood. These receptors were obtained from a woman aged 80 or older in good health.

The chain joins TRBV13 to TRBJ2-6; no definite D call. This CDR3 is 14 amino acids long. V gave up 1 base and J gave up 8 bases, with 9 bases separating them. The V gene's germline CDR1 is PRHDT and CDR2 FYEKMQ (reference sequence). The CDR3 DNA reads as TGTGCCAGCAGCTTAGAGGCCAGGCCCAACGTCCTGACTTTC. It translates to CASSLEARPNVLTF.

This chain links TRBV20-1 with TRBJ2-7; no firm D call. Gene TRBJ2-5 matches the end of the DNA better, so the J call may be wrong. Looked up from germline, CDR1 is DFQATT and CDR2 is SNEGSKA (reference sequence). There are 11 residues in the CDR3. CDR3 region: CSASYRETQYF. The DNA of the CDR3 is TGCAGTGCTAGTTACCGGGAGACCCAGTACTTC.

The rearrangement joins TRBV19 to TRBJ2-3, with TRBD2 identical over 8 bases. V lost 5 bases to trimming and J lost 4 bases; unmatched junction nucleotides: 11. There are 16 residues in the CDR3. Germline values: CDR1 LNHDA, CDR2 SQIVND (reference sequence). In DNA form, the CDR3 reads TGTGCCAGTAGTCCGAATCGGGGGGGCGGTTCAGATACGCAGTATTTT. Amino acid sequence: CASSPNRGGGSDTQYF. The whole variable domain, filled in from reference TRBV19 and TRBJ2-3, reads DGGITQSPKYLFRKEGQNVTLSCEQNLNHDAMYWYRQDPGQGLRLIYYSQIVNDFQKGDIAEGYSVSREKKESFPLTVTSAQKNPTAFYLCASSPNRGGGSDTQYFGPGTRLTVL.

The CDR3 loop is CASRPRQGRNTEAFF. The DNA of the CDR3 is TGTGCCAGCAGACCGCGACAGGGTCGAAACACTGAAGCTTTCTTT. The J gene is TRBJ1-1, the V gene TRBV6-5, with TRBD1 matching over 7 bases. The CDR3 is 15 residues long. Germline lookup yields CDR1 MNHEY and CDR2 SVGAGI. The ends lost 6 bases at V and 2 bases at J; junction bases unmatched: 9.

This clonotype has ten or more counts. The chain recombines TRBV6-2 or TRBV6-3 with TRBJ2-1; 8 bases match TRBD2. This CDR3 is 16 amino acids long. Germline V gene lookup returns CDR1 MNHEY and CDR2 SVGEGT. The ends lost 5 bases at V and 7 bases at J; junction bases unmatched: 13. For the CDR3, the DNA is TGTGCCAGCAGTACCCCGGGGGGGCGAAGTAGAAATGAGCAGTTCTTC. This encodes CASSTPGGRSRNEQFF.